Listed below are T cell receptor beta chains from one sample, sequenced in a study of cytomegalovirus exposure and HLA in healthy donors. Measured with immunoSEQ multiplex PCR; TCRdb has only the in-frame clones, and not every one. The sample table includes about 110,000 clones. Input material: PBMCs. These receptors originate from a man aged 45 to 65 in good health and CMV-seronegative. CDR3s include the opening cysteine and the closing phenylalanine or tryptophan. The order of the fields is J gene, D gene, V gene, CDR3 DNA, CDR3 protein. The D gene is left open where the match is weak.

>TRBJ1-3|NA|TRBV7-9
TGTGCCAGCAGCTTTTCGGGTGACACCATATATTTT
CASSFSGDTIYF
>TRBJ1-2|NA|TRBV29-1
TGCAGCGTGCAAGGGGGTACCTATGGCTACACCTTC
CSVQGGTYGYTF
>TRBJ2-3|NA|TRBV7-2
TGTGCCAGCAGCCCTACTAGGACCACAGATACGCAGTATTTT
CASSPTRTTDTQYF
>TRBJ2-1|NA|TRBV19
TGTGCCAGTAGATCCCGACAGCTCGTGGGGAATGAGCAGTTCTTC
CASRSRQLVGNEQFF
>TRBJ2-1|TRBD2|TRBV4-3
TGCGCCAGCAGCCAAGAGGCGGGGGGGCCCGGTGAGCAGTTCTTC
CASSQEAGGPGEQFF
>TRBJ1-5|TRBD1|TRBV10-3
TGTGCCATCAGTGATGGAGGACAGGTGAGCAATCAGCCCCAGCATTTT
CAISDGGQVSNQPQHF
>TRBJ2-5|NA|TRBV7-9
TGTGCCAGCAGCTTATTCGGCCAAGAGACCCAGTACTTC
CASSLFGQETQYF
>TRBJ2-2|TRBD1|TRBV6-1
TGTGCCAGCAGTGGGGACAGGGAGGGTCCAAACACCGGGGAGCTGTTTTTT
CASSGDREGPNTGELFF
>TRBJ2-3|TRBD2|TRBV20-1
TGCAGTGCTGGACTAGAGCTTACGCAGTATTTT
CSAGLELTQYF
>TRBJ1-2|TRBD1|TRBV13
TGTGCCAGCAGCTACGACAGGGTAGATGGCTACACCTTC
CASSYDRVDGYTF
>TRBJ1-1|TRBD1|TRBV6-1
TGTGCCAGCAGACGGGACAGACGGAACACTGAAGCTTTCTTT
CASRRDRRNTEAFF
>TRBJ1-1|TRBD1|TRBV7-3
TGTGCCAGCGGGCGACAGGGGAACACTGAAGCTTTCTTT
CASGRQGNTEAFF
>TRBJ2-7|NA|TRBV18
TGTGCCAGCTCACGACTTTCCGCTCGTGACGAGCAGTACTTC
CASSRLSARDEQYF
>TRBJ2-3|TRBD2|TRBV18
TGTGCCAGCTCACCAGAATCGGGGACTAGCGGGGACACAGATACGCAGTATTTT
CASSPESGTSGDTDTQYF
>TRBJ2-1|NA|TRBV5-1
TGCGCCAGCAGCCAACGTGACGGGGGAGTTTGGAATGAGCAGTTCTTC
CASSQRDGGVWNEQFF
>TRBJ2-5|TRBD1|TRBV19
TGTGCCAGTAGTATTACGACAGGGATAGGGACCCAGTACTTC
CASSITTGIGTQYF
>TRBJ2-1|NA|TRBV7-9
TGTGCCAGCAGCGCACATGCAGGGTCCAATGAGCAGTTCTTC
CASSAHAGSNEQFF
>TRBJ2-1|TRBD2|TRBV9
TGTGCCAGCAGCGCAAGACTAGCGGCCTACAATGAGCAGTTCTTC
CASSARLAAYNEQFF
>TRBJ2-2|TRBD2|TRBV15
TGTGCCACCAGCAGAGATCGAGCGGGAAGGAACACCGGGGAGCTGTTTTTT
CATSRDRAGRNTGELFF
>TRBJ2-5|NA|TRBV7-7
TGTGCTAGCACCCCCAGGGAACAAGAGACCCAGTACTTC
CASTPREQETQYF
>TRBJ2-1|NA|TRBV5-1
TGCGCCAGCAGCGAGCCGGAGTACAATGAGCAGTTCTTC
CASSEPEYNEQFF
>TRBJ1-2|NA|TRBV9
TGTGCCAGCAGCGTAGCCCACCGGTCGGGCGGGCTCTTCTTC
CASSVAHRSGGLFF
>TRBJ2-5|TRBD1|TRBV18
TGTGCCAGCTCACCCGGGACAGTCCAAGAGACCCAGTACTTC
CASSPGTVQETQYF
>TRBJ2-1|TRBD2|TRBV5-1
TGCGCCAGCAGCTTGGGAGCGGGAGCCTACAATGAGCAGTTCTTC
CASSLGAGAYNEQFF
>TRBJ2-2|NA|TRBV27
TGTGCCAGCAGTTTCGGGGGGGAGCTGTTTTTT
CASSFGGELFF
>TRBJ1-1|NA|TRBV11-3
TGTGCCAGCAGCTTAGAGCTGGAACAGGGTGGGACTGAAGCTTTCTTT
CASSLELEQGGTEAFF
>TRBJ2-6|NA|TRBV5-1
TGCGCCAGCAGCTTGCCGGGGGCTGGGGCCAACGTCCTGACTTTC
CASSLPGAGANVLTF
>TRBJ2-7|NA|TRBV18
TGTGCCAGCTCACCAACCCCAGGGGCAGCAAGCTACGAGCAGTACTTC
CASSPTPGAASYEQYF
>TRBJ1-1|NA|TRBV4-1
TGCGCCAGCAGCCAACGTACTGAGCCCCTGATGAACACTGAAGCTTTCTTT
CASSQRTEPLMNTEAFF
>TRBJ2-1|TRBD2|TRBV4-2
TGTGCCAGCAGCCAAGATCTTGGACTAGCGGGAATTGAGCAGTTCTTC
CASSQDLGLAGIEQFF
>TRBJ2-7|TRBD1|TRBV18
TGTGCCAGCTCATTCTACAGGGGTTACGAGCAGTACTTC
CASSFYRGYEQYF
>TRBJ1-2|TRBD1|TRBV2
TGTGCCACCGATACCAAGACAGGGAATGGCTACACCTTC
CATDTKTGNGYTF
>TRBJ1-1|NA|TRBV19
TGTGCCAGTAGTAGGGCCTACACTGAAGCTTTCTTT
CASSRAYTEAFF
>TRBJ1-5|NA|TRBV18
TGTGCCAGCTCACTCGAACAAGGGGGTCTCAGTCAGCCCCAGCATTTT
CASSLEQGGLSQPQHF
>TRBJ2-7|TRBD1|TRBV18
TGTGCCAGCTCACTGGGACAGGACTCCTACGAGCAGTACTTC
CASSLGQDSYEQYF
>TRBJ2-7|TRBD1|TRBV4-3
TGCGCCAGCAGCCACAGTACAGGGGCCAGCGCCTACGAGCAGTACTTC
CASSHSTGASAYEQYF
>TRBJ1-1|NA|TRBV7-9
TGTGCCAGCAGCTTCGGTTCGAACACTGAAGCTTTCTTT
CASSFGSNTEAFF
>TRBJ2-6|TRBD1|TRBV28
TGTGCCAGCAGTTTCTTAGGACAGGGGGGTTCTCCTGGGGCCAACGTCCTGACTTTC
CASSFLGQGGSPGANVLTF
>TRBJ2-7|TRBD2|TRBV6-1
TGTGCCAGCAGTGAACGCCCGGGAGGTGGGGACGAGCAGTACTTC
CASSERPGGGDEQYF
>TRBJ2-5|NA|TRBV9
TGTGCCAGCAGCGTAGCTTCCCAAGAGACCCAGTACTTC
CASSVASQETQYF
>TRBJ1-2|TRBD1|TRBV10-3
TGTGCCATCAGCGTCACACCGGGACAGGGTGTTGGCTACACCTTC
CAISVTPGQGVGYTF
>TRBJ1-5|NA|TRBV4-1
TGCGCCAGCAGCCAAGAACTCCCTCCCTCGGGGGTCAATCAGCCCCAGCATTTT
CASSQELPPSGVNQPQHF
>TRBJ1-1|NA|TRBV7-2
TGTGCCAGCAGCTTAGGCGGGGGGCGGGGCGGCGGCACTGAAGCTTTCTTT
CASSLGGGRGGGTEAFF
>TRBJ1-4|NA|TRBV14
TGTGCCAGCAGCCTCCGGGGGACCCTGGGGGAAAAACTGTTTTTT
CASSLRGTLGEKLFF
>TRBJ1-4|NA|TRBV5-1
TGCGCCAGCAGCGCCGGGGAAACAACTAATGAAAAACTGTTTTTT
CASSAGETTNEKLFF
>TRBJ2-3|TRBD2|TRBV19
TGTGCCAGTAGTATTCTAGCGGGAGGCACAGATACGCAGTATTTT
CASSILAGGTDTQYF
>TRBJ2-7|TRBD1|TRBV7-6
TGTGCCAGCAGCCCAGGGCAGGCGGCAGGGGGCTTTGACGAGCAGTACTTC
CASSPGQAAGGFDEQYF
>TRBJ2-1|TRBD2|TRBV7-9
TGTGCCAGCAGCACCCCTTTTCGGACTAGCGGTCCTTACAATGAGCAGTTCTTC
CASSTPFRTSGPYNEQFF
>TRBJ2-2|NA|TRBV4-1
TGCGCCAGCGGAAGGAAGACAGTGAACACCGGGGAGCTGTTTTTT
CASGRKTVNTGELFF
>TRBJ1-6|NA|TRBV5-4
TGTGCCAGCAGCTTTTCCGGGGGAATTGGCTATAATTCACCCCTCCACTTT
CASSFSGGIGYNSPLHF
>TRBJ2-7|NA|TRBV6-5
TGTGCCAGCAGGCTGGAGTTCTCCTACGAGCAGTACTTC
CASRLEFSYEQYF